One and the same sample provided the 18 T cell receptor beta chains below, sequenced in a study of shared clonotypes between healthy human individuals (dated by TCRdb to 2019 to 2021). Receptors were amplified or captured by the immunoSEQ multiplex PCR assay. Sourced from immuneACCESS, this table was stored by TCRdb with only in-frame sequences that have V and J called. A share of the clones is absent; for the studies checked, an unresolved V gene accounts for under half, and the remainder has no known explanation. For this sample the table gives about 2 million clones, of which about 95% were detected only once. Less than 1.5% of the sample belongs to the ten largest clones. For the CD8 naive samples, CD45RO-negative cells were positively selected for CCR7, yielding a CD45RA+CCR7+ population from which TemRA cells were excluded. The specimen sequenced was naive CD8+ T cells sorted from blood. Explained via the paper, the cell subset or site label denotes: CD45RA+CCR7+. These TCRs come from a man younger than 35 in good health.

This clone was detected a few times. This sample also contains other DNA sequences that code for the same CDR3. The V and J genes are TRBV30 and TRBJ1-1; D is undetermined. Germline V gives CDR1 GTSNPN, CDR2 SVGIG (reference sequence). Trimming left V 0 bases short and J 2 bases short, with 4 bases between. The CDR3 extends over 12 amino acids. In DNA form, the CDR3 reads TGTGCCTGGAGTGTAGGTAACACTGAAGCTTTCTTT. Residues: CAWSVGNTEAFF.

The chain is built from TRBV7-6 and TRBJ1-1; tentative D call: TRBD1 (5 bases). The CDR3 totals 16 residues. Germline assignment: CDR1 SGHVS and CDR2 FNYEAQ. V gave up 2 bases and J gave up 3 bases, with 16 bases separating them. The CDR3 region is CASSLIVGVMDTEAFF. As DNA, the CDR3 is TGTGCCAGCAGCTTAATTGTAGGGGTGATGGACACTGAAGCTTTCTTT.

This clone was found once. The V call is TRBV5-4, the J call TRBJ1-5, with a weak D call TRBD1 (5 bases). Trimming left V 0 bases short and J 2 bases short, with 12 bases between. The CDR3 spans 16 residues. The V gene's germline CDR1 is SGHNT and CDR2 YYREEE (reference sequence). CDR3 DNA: TGTGCCAGCAGCTTGGCCGGCGGGGGTGGCAATCAGCCCCAGCATTTT. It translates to CASSLAGGGGNQPQHF. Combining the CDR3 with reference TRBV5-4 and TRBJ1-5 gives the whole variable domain ETGVTQSPTHLIKTRGQQVTLRCSSQSGHNTVSWYQQALGQGPQFIFQYYREEENGRGNFPPRFSGLQFPNYSSELNVNALELDDSALYLCASSLAGGGGNQPQHFGDGTRLSIL.

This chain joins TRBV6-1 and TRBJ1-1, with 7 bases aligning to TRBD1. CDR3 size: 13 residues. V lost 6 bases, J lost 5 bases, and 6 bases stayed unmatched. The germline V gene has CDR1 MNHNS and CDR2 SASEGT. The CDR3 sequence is CASRQQGTTEAFF. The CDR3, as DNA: TGTGCCAGCAGACAACAGGGGACGACTGAAGCTTTCTTT.

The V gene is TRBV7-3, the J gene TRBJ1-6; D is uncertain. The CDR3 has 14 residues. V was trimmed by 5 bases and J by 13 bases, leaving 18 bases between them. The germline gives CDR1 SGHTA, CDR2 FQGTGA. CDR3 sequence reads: CASSHLGLGSPLHF. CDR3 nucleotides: TGTGCCAGCAGCCACCTGGGCCTAGGATCTCCCCTCCACTTT. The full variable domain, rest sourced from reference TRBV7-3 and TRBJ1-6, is GAGVSQTPSNKVTEKGKYVELRCDPISGHTALYWYRQSLGQGPEFLIYFQGTGAADDSGLPNDRFFAVRPEGSVSTLKIQRTERGDSAVYLCASSHLGLGSPLHFGNGTRLTVT.

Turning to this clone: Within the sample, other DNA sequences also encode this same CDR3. CDR3 sequence reads: CASSLLTANTGELFF. CDR3 coding DNA: TGTGCCAGCAGCTTGTTGACGGCGAACACCGGGGAGCTGTTTTTT. The chain employs TRBV7-9 and TRBJ2-2; no clear D gene. Germline values: CDR1 SEHNR, CDR2 FQNEAQ (reference sequence). The ends were cut back, 3 bases at V and 0 bases at J, with 8 bases in the middle. The CDR3 loop spans 15 amino acids.

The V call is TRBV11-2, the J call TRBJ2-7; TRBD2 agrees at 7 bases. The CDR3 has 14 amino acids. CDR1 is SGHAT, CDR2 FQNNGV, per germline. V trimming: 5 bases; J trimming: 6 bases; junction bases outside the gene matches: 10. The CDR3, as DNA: TGTGCCAGCAGCCTTTTCGGGACTACAGCCGAGCAGTACTTC. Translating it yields CASSLFGTTAEQYF.

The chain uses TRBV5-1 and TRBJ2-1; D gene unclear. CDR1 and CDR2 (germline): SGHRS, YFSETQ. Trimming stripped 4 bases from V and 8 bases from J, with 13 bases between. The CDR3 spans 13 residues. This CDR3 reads CASSARMGDEQFF. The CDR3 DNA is TGCGCCAGCAGCGCCCGGATGGGCGATGAGCAGTTCTTC.

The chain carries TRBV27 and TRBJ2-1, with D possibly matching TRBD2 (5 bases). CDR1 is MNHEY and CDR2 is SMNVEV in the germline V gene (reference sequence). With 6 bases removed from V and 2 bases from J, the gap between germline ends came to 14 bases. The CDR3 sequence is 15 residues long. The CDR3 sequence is CASSPSGETYNEQFF. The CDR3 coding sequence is TGTGCCAGCAGCCCCAGCGGCGAGACCTACAATGAGCAGTTCTTC.

CDR3 sequence: CASSLFRRESYEQYF. The CDR3 bases are TGTGCCAGCAGCTTGTTTCGCAGGGAGTCCTACGAGCAGTACTTC. This chain connects TRBV5-6 to TRBJ2-7; D assignment may be TRBD1 or TRBD2 (5 bases each). Trimming took off 1 base at V and 1 base at J, with 12 bases between the two ends. This CDR3 region has 15 residues. CDR1 SGHDT and CDR2 YYEEEE come from the germline V gene.

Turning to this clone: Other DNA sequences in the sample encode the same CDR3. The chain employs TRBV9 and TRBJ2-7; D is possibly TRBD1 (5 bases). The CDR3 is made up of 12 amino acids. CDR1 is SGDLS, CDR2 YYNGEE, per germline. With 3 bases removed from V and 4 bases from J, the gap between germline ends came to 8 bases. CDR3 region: CASSADSYEQYF. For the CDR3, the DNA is TGTGCCAGCAGCGCCGACAGTTACGAGCAGTACTTC. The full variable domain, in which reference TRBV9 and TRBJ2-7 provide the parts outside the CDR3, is DSGVTQTPKHLITATGQRVTLRCSPRSGDLSVYWYQQSLDQGLQFLIQYYNGEERAKGNILERFSAQQFPDLHSELNLSSLELGDSALYFCASSADSYEQYFGPGTRLTVT.

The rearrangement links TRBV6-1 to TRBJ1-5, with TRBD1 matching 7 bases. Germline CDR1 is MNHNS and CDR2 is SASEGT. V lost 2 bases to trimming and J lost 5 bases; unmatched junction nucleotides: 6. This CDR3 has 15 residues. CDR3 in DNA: TGTGCCAGCAGTGAAATGTTCAGGGGGGATCAGCCCCAGCATTTT. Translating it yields CASSEMFRGDQPQHF.

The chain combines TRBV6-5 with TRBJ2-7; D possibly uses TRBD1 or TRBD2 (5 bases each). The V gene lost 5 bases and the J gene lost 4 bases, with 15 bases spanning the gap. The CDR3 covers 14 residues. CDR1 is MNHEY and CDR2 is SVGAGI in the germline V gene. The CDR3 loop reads CASSTRDGHYEQYF. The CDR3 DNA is TGTGCCAGCAGTACTCGGGACGGACATTACGAGCAGTACTTC.

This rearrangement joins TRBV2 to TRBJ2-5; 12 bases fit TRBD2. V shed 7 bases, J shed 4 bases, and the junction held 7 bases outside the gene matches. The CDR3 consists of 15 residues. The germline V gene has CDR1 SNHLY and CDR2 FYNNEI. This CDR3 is CASIISSGRGETQYF. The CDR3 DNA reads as TGTGCCAGCATCATTTCTAGCGGGAGGGGAGAGACCCAGTACTTC.

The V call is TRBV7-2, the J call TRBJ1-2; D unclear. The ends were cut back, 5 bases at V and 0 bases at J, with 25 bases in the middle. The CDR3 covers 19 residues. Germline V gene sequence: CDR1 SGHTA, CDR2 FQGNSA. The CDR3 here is CASSPLLLDAEGANYGYTF. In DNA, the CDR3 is TGTGCCAGCAGCCCCCTTCTCTTGGACGCCGAAGGAGCTAACTATGGCTACACCTTC.

As DNA, the CDR3 is TGTGCCAGCACCGACTATCGCCCCACAGATACGCAGTATTTT. Translating gives CASTDYRPTDTQYF. The chain is built from TRBV6-1 and TRBJ2-3; tentative D call: TRBD2 (5 bases). This CDR3 region has 14 residues. V was pared by 7 bases and J by 2 bases, with 13 bases between. The germline V gene has CDR1 MNHNS and CDR2 SASEGT.

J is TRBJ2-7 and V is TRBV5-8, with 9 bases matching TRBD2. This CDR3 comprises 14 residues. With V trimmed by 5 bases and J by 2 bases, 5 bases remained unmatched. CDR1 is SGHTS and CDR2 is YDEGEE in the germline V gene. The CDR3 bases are TGTGCCAGCAGACCTCTAGCGGGGACCTACGAGCAGTACTTC. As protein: CASRPLAGTYEQYF. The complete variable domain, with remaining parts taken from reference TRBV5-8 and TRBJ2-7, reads EAGVTQSPTHLIKTRGQQATLRCSPISGHTSVYWYQQALGLGLQFLLWYDEGEERNRGNFPPRFSGRQFPNYSSELNVNALELEDSALYLCASRPLAGTYEQYFGPGTRLTVT.

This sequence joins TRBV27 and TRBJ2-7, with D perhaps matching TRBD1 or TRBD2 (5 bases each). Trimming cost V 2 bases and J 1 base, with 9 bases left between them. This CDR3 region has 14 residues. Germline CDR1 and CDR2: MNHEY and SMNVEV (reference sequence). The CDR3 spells CASSLRWGSYEQYF. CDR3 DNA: TGTGCCAGCAGTTTAAGGTGGGGGTCCTACGAGCAGTACTTC.